Listed here is a single T cell receptor beta chain. The trim removed 5 bases at V and 1 base at J, leaving 1 base unmatched. The CDR3 loop spans 13 amino acids. Germline V gene data show CDR1 as WNHNN and CDR2 as SYGVQD (reference sequence). The sample comes from a study of cytomegalovirus exposure and HLA in healthy donors. PCR involved 60 Vbeta and 13 Jbeta primers. The protocol was immunoSEQ multiplex PCR, while the TCRdb copy is restricted to in-frame clones and leaves out a portion. There are more than 130,000 clones in the sample; 78% occur only once, and 2.5% to 3.5% lies in the top ten. The sequence derives from a male donor in good health and CMV-seronegative. The rearrangement uses TRBV10-1 and TRBJ1-1, with TRBD1 matching over 7 bases. The sample taken for sequencing was PBMCs. In nucleotides, the CDR3 is TGCGCCAGCAGTACAGGGGCGAACACTGAAGCTTTCTTT. Protein sequence: CASSTGANTEAFF.